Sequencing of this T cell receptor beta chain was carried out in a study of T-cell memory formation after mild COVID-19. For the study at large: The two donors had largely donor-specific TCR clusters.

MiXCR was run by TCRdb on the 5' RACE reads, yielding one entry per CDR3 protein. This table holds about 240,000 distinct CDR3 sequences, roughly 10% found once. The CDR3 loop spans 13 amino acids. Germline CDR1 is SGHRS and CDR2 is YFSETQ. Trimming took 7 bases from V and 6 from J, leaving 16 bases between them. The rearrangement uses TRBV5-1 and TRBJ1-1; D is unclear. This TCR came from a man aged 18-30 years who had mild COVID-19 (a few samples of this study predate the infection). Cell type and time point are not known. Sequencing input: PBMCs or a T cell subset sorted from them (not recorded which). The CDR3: CASSLGGIAEAFF. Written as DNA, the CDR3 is TGCGCCAGCTCCCTCGGAGGTATAGCTGAAGCTTTCTTT.